This entry lists 23 T cell receptor beta chains sequenced from one sample in a study of shared clonotypes between healthy human individuals. Sequenced by immunoSEQ multiplex PCR; TCRdb stores in-frame clones only, minus some. The sample carries 2 million to 3 million clones, approximately 93% recorded once. The material sequenced was naive CD4+ T cells from PBMCs. Subset reported: CD45RA+ positively selected. The origin of the receptors is a man between 18 and 35 years old in good health. Some clones in this sample may be carry-over from other donors' samples.

The rearrangement joins TRBV7-3 to TRBJ2-3, with a weak D call TRBD1 (6 bases). Trimming removed 3 bases at V and 6 bases at J, with 13 bases between. The CDR3 runs 14 residues. Germline V gene lookup returns CDR1 SGHTA and CDR2 FQGTGA. The CDR3 here is CASSFGQQGDTQYF. The CDR3 DNA sequence: TGTGCCAGCAGCTTTGGACAGCAGGGGGATACGCAGTATTTT.

The chain has TRBV18 and TRBJ2-3; no reliable D call. Looked up from germline, CDR1 is KGHSH and CDR2 is LQKENI. CDR3 length equals 14 residues. Trimming took off 4 bases at V and 2 bases at J, with 10 bases between the two ends. CDR3: CASSLGLPTDTQYF. For the CDR3, the DNA is TGTGCCAGCTCACTCGGGCTTCCCACAGATACGCAGTATTTT.

A remark on this clone: Other DNA sequences in the same sample also yield this CDR3. This rearrangement joins TRBV7-3 to TRBJ2-3, with D unresolved. The germline CDR1 and CDR2 sequences are SGHTA and FQGTGA. The CDR3 totals 13 residues. Trimming took 3 bases from V and 4 from J, leaving 8 bases between them. CDR3 DNA sequence: TGTGCCAGCAGCTTGCAGGCGGCAGATACGCAGTATTTT. This sequence encodes CASSLQAADTQYF.

The chain is built from TRBV4-1 and TRBJ1-6; tentative D call: TRBD1 (6 bases). The CDR3 consists of 17 residues. CDR1 and CDR2 (germline): MGHRA, YSYEKL. The ends were cut back, 1 base at V and 9 bases at J, with 19 bases in the middle. CDR3 coding DNA: TGCGCCAGCAGCCAAGTTGGTACAGGGAAGGTCGGTTCACCCCTCCACTTT. As protein: CASSQVGTGKVGSPLHF.

The genes are TRBV7-9 and TRBJ2-1; TRBD2 matches 12 bases. CDR3 length: 19 amino acids. Germline assignment: CDR1 SEHNR and CDR2 FQNEAQ (reference sequence). With V trimmed by 4 bases and J by 5 bases, 15 bases remained unmatched. CDR3 DNA: TGTGCCAGCAGCTCCTCCGGGACTAGCGGGCTCCCATCTAACAATGAGCAGTTCTTC. Translated: CASSSSGTSGLPSNNEQFF.

Concerning this clone itself: At one end, the junction sequence differs from germline, possibly due to a read error. The chain combines TRBV27 with TRBJ1-5; TRBD1 is a possible D gene (6 bases). This CDR3 comprises 15 residues. Germline V gives CDR1 MNHEY, CDR2 SMNVEV (reference sequence). The CDR3: CAGSGGQNSNQPQHF. The CDR3 DNA follows: TGTGCCGGCAGTGGAGGACAGAATAGCAATCAGCCCCAGCATTTT.

V is TRBV19 and J is TRBJ2-2, with D uncertain. The CDR3 consists of 16 residues. V gave up 3 bases and J gave up 0 bases, with 11 bases separating them. CDR1 and CDR2 (germline): LNHDA, SQIVND (reference sequence). The CDR3 nucleotides are TGTGCCAGTAGTATTTTAGGTAGAGCGAACACCGGGGAGCTGTTTTTT. It is translated as CASSILGRANTGELFF.

This chain uses TRBV5-1 with TRBJ2-5; maybe TRBD2 (6 bases). Germline loops: CDR1 SGHRS, CDR2 YFSETQ. The CDR3 loop spans 18 amino acids. Trimming cost V 3 bases and J 4 bases, with 25 bases left between them. The CDR3 DNA reads TGCGCCAGCAGCTCCCGGGGGTGGCAGGGCCCAAAATCAGAGACCCAGTACTTC. Its translation: CASSSRGWQGPKSETQYF.

This clone came up once. The sample has other DNA sequences that encode this CDR3 too. This chain links TRBV7-2 with TRBJ2-3, with 10 bases identical to TRBD2. Germline values: CDR1 SGHTA, CDR2 FQGNSA. The CDR3 covers 15 residues. Trimming at V came to 1 base and at J to 5 bases, leaving 3 bases not matched to a gene. CDR3 DNA: TGTGCCAGCAGCTTAGGGCTAGCGGGAGTAGATACGCAGTATTTT. Translated, it gives CASSLGLAGVDTQYF. The full variable domain, with the rest looked up from reference TRBV7-2 and TRBJ2-3, is GAGVSQSPSNKVTEKGKDVELRCDPISGHTALYWYRQSLGQGLEFLIYFQGNSAPDKSGLPSDRFSAERTGGSVSTLTIQRTQQEDSAVYLCASSLGLAGVDTQYFGPGTRLTVL.

The J gene is TRBJ2-2, the V gene TRBV9, with TRBD2 identical over 9 bases. The J segment lost 5 bases and the V segment lost 4 bases, leaving 9 bases of the junction unmatched. Germline values: CDR1 SGDLS, CDR2 YYNGEE. The CDR3 covers 16 residues. The CDR3 region has the DNA TGTGCCAGCAGCCCCCGTGGTAGCGGGAGTACCGGGGAGCTGTTTTTT. Amino acid sequence: CASSPRGSGSTGELFF.

Points on this clone: The sample carries other DNA sequences with the same CDR3. The chain couples TRBV18 to TRBJ2-5; D is undetermined. With 1 base removed from V and 1 base from J, the gap between germline ends came to 7 bases. The germline gives CDR1 KGHSH, CDR2 LQKENI. This CDR3 is 14 amino acids long. CDR3 coding DNA: TGTGCCAGCTCACCACTGTCCAGCCAAGAGACCCAGTACTTC. Residues: CASSPLSSQETQYF.

Notes on this clone: The identical CDR3 is also encoded by other nucleotide sequences in the sample. V gene TRBV7-9 combines with J gene TRBJ2-7, with unresolved D. The CDR3 spans 12 residues. V was clipped by 2 bases and J by 4 bases, with 6 bases between them. Germline CDR1 reads SEHNR; CDR2 reads FQNEAQ (reference sequence). This CDR3 is CASSLSPYEQYF. CDR3 nucleotides: TGTGCCAGCAGCTTAAGCCCTTACGAGCAGTACTTC.

The V and J genes are TRBV6-1 and TRBJ2-7; D possibly matches TRBD1 or TRBD2 (6 bases each). The germline V gene encodes CDR1 MNHNS and CDR2 SASEGT. CDR3 size: 15 residues. The V end lost 1 base, the J end lost 3 bases, and 13 bases lay between the germline ends. The CDR3 spells CASSEGGAMGYEQYF. The CDR3 coding sequence is TGTGCCAGCAGTGAAGGGGGGGCGATGGGCTACGAGCAGTACTTC.

The chain uses TRBV28 and TRBJ2-1, with 10 bases identical to TRBD2. The CDR3 loop spans 16 amino acids. The germline CDR1 and CDR2 sequences are MDHEN and SYDVKM. J lost 6 bases, V lost 6 bases, and 11 bases had no gene match. This chain's CDR3 is CASRKGLASSPNEQFF. The CDR3 coding sequence is TGTGCCAGCAGGAAGGGACTAGCGTCATCTCCCAATGAGCAGTTCTTC.

The chain employs TRBV27 and TRBJ2-3; 8 positions match TRBD2. In germline, CDR1 is MNHEY, CDR2 SMNVEV (reference sequence). V lost 9 bases, J lost 5 bases, and 16 bases stayed unmatched. This CDR3 is 16 amino acids long. The CDR3 protein is CARPPPGTRSGDTQYF. Here the CDR3 DNA reads TGTGCCAGACCACCACCCGGGACTAGAAGTGGAGATACGCAGTATTTT.

V is TRBV5-1 and J is TRBJ2-2; no firm D call. From germline, CDR1 is SGHRS and CDR2 YFSETQ. The V and J ends lost 2 bases and 6 bases respectively, with 5 bases between them. This CDR3 contains 12 residues. This CDR3 reads CASSFAAGELFF. The CDR3 nucleotides read TGCGCCAGCAGCTTTGCGGCCGGGGAGCTGTTTTTT. Looking up the rest from reference TRBV5-1 and TRBJ2-2 gives the full variable domain: KAGVTQTPRYLIKTRGQQVTLSCSPISGHRSVSWYQQTPGQGLQFLFEYFSETQRNKGNFPGRFSGRQFSNSRSEMNVSTLELGDSALYLCASSFAAGELFFGEGSRLTVL.

The CDR3 nucleotides are TGTGCCAGCACCATGGGGACAGGGTGGGAGAACGAGCAGTACTTC. This codes for CASTMGTGWENEQYF. V and J are TRBV7-9 and TRBJ2-7, with 9 bases that match TRBD1. Germline loops: CDR1 SEHNR, CDR2 FQNEAQ (reference sequence). CDR3 length: 15 amino acids. Trimming cost V 7 bases and J 5 bases; bases outside gene matches: 12. Complete variable domain (other parts from reference TRBV7-9 and TRBJ2-7): DTGVSQNPRHKITKRGQNVTFRCDPISEHNRLYWYRQTLGQGPEFLTYFQNEAQLEKSRLLSDRFSAERPKGSFSTLEIQRTEQGDSAMYLCASTMGTGWENEQYFGPGTRLTVT.

The chain couples TRBV11-2 to TRBJ2-7, with 7 bases matching TRBD2. The germline V gene has CDR1 SGHAT and CDR2 FQNNGV. The CDR3 is 14 residues long. V was pared by 2 bases and J by 0 bases, with 1 base of the junction left unmatched. Here the CDR3 reads CASSLSGNSYEQYF. CDR3 nucleotides: TGTGCCAGCAGCTTAAGCGGGAACTCCTACGAGCAGTACTTC.

The chain recombines TRBV19 with TRBJ2-7, with D possibly being TRBD1 or TRBD2 (5 bases each). Germline assignment: CDR1 LNHDA and CDR2 SQIVND (reference sequence). V was pared by 5 bases and J by 0 bases, with 17 bases between. The CDR3 contains 16 residues. CDR3 sequence (DNA): TGTGCCAGTAGTCCGACCGGGACCGAGAGCTCCTACGAGCAGTACTTC. It specifies CASSPTGTESSYEQYF.

V gene TRBV9 combines with J gene TRBJ1-6; TRBD1 is a possible D gene (5 bases). Trimming took 3 bases from V and 10 from J, leaving 17 bases between them. Germline V gene data show CDR1 as SGDLS and CDR2 as YYNGEE. This CDR3 has 15 amino acids. The CDR3 is CASSGLRDPRSPLHF. As DNA, the CDR3 is TGTGCCAGCAGCGGACTCAGGGATCCGAGATCACCCCTCCACTTT.

The gene calls are TRBV7-9 and TRBJ1-2, with 9 bases lining up with TRBD1. Germline assignment: CDR1 SEHNR and CDR2 FQNEAQ (reference sequence). After removal of 5 bases from V and 7 bases from J, the junction contained 5 bases not matched to a gene. This CDR3 contains 13 residues. The CDR3 is CASSTWDRAGYTF. CDR3 bases: TGTGCCAGCAGCACTTGGGACAGGGCTGGCTACACCTTC.

The chain carries TRBV4-2 and TRBJ2-2, with 7 positions matching TRBD1. With 3 bases clipped from V and 0 bases from J, the junction kept 4 bases outside the gene matches. The CDR3 sequence is 16 residues long. Germline V gene data show CDR1 as LGHNA and CDR2 as YNFKEQ. DNA for the CDR3: TGTGCCAGCAGCCATAAGGGGGCCGCGAACACCGGGGAGCTGTTTTTT. It codes for CASSHKGAANTGELFF.

This clone was found once. The V call is TRBV6-1, the J call TRBJ1-3, with TRBD1 matching 7 bases. The CDR3 sequence is 19 residues long. In germline, CDR1 is MNHNS, CDR2 SASEGT. The ends lost 3 bases at V and 0 bases at J; junction bases unmatched: 14. The CDR3 sequence is CASSDQKTGQPFSGNTIYF. The CDR3, as DNA: TGTGCCAGCAGTGATCAGAAGACGGGACAGCCGTTCTCTGGAAACACCATATATTTT.